This TCR beta chain is from a study of graft-versus-host responses after intestinal transplantation. Study results and limitations: Ileal or blood samples showed some GvH clones first, and such clones were also found in recipient marrow.

The table came from immunoSEQ multiplex PCR; TCRdb's copy has only in-frame clones and leaves some out. The sample yields under 100,000 clones, around 80% seen once. For this clone: Its antigen remains unknown.

Sequencing was performed on unstimulated CD4+ T cells sorted from spleen or lymph node cells, taken before intestinal transplant. The TCR sequence derives from a human donor who received an intestinal transplant.

The CDR3 protein is CASSVLPGTGGTGELFF. The CDR3, as DNA: TGTGCCAGTAGTGTATTGCCCGGGACAGGGGGTACCGGGGAGCTGTTTTTT. The chain recombines TRBV19 with TRBJ2-2; TRBD1 matches at 11 bases. Germline CDR1 and CDR2: LNHDA and SQIVND (reference sequence). The CDR3 loop spans 17 amino acids. Trimming at V came to 5 bases and at J to 5 bases, leaving 10 bases not matched to a gene.